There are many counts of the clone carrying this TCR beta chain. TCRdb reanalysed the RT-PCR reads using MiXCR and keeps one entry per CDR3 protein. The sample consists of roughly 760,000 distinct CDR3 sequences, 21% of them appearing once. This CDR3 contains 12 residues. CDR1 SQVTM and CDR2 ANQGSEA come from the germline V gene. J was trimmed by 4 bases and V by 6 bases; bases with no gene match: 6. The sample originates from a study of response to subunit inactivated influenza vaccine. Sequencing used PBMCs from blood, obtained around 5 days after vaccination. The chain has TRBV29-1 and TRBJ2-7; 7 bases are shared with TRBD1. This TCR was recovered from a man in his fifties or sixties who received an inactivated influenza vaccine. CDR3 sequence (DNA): TGCAGCGTAGCCCGGGACAGTTACGAGCAGTACTTC. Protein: CSVARDSYEQYF.